What follows are 26 T cell receptor beta chains derived from one specimen sequenced in a study of shared clonotypes between healthy human individuals. The assay was immunoSEQ multiplex PCR, and TCRdb's table has in-frame clones only and misses some. The table includes about 2,500,000 clones, more than 90% detected once. The sequenced material came from naive CD4+ T cells sorted from blood. Subset in this sample: CD45RA+ positively selected. The receptors derive from a man aged 18 to 30 in good health.

The V gene is TRBV5-1, the J gene TRBJ2-1, with D possibly being TRBD1 (5 bases). V was clipped by 4 bases and J by 1 base, with 15 bases between them. The germline gives CDR1 SGHRS, CDR2 YFSETQ. The CDR3 loop spans 16 amino acids. CDR3 in DNA: TGCGCCAGCAGCCTAGGGGATTTCGTATCCTACAATGAGCAGTTCTTC. The encoded protein is CASSLGDFVSYNEQFF. The full variable domain, with the rest looked up from reference TRBV5-1 and TRBJ2-1, is KAGVTQTPRYLIKTRGQQVTLSCSPISGHRSVSWYQQTPGQGLQFLFEYFSETQRNKGNFPGRFSGRQFSNSRSEMNVSTLELGDSALYLCASSLGDFVSYNEQFFGPGTRLTVL.

V and J are TRBV11-2 and TRBJ2-7; 7 bases line up with TRBD1. V lost 5 bases and J lost 0; bases outside the gene matches: 7. This CDR3 contains 15 residues. Looked up from germline, CDR1 is SGHAT and CDR2 is FQNNGV. The CDR3 nucleotides are TGTGCCAGCAGCCGAACCGGGACAGCCTCCTACGAGCAGTACTTC. It yields the protein CASSRTGTASYEQYF.

This chain connects TRBV6-1 to TRBJ2-1, with 11 bases identical to TRBD1. The CDR3 consists of 19 residues. Germline V gives CDR1 MNHNS, CDR2 SASEGT. After removal of 1 base from V and 8 bases from J, the junction contained 16 bases not matched to a gene. CDR3 sequence (DNA): TGTGCCAGCAGTGAAGAGGACAGGGGGCGACTAGCGGCCTCCGATGAGCAGTTCTTC. Its protein is CASSEEDRGRLAASDEQFF.

The CDR3 is CASSVGASEAYEQYF. The DNA for the CDR3 is TGTGCCAGCAGCGTAGGGGCAAGTGAGGCGTACGAGCAGTACTTC. This chain links TRBV9 with TRBJ2-7; D not resolved. The CDR3 runs to 15 residues. V was pared by 0 bases and J by 4 bases, with 14 bases between. Germline V lookup: CDR1 SGDLS, CDR2 YYNGEE.

The sample holds one count of this clone. The V gene is TRBV19, the J gene TRBJ2-3; the match to TRBD2 covers 9 bases. The CDR3 runs to 14 residues. In germline, CDR1 is LNHDA, CDR2 SQIVND (reference sequence). Trimming took 10 bases from V and 4 from J; bases not matched to a gene: 9. CDR3 sequence: CATTSGKRADTQYF. DNA of the CDR3: TGTGCCACGACTAGCGGTAAGCGCGCAGATACGCAGTATTTT.

For this clone: A read error may produce the germline difference seen at one junction end. The chain combines TRBV11-2 with TRBJ1-1; D remains unclear. The CDR3 extends over 15 amino acids. The V gene's germline CDR1 is SGHAT and CDR2 FQNNGV. The CDR3 loop is CVSSPRAPKGPEAFF. CDR3 bases: TGTGTCAGCAGCCCCCGGGCACCTAAAGGCCCTGAAGCTTTCTTT.

V and J are TRBV19 and TRBJ1-1; D unresolved. This CDR3 contains 15 residues. The V gene's germline CDR1 is LNHDA and CDR2 SQIVND (reference sequence). V lost 3 bases and J lost 0, with 11 bases in between. The CDR3 DNA is TGTGCCAGTAGTATCAAAAAGATCATGAACACTGAAGCTTTCTTT. This codes for CASSIKKIMNTEAFF.

The V and J genes are TRBV7-9 and TRBJ2-5; no definite D call. Trimming took off 1 base at V and 0 bases at J, with 9 bases between the two ends. Germline CDR1 and CDR2: SEHNR and FQNEAQ (reference sequence). CDR3 size: 15 residues. The CDR3 nucleotides are TGTGCCAGCAGCTTAGGGGGTGGTAACCAAGAGACCCAGTACTTC. Translated, it gives CASSLGGGNQETQYF.

This rearrangement joins TRBV5-1 to TRBJ1-2, with D possibly being TRBD1 (5 bases). Germline V gene lookup returns CDR1 SGHRS and CDR2 YFSETQ. The V and J ends lost 0 bases and 4 bases respectively, with 13 bases between them. The CDR3 has 15 amino acids. Here the CDR3 DNA reads TGCGCCAGCAGCTTGGCCGCGGCAGGGAGCTATGGCTACACCTTC. It specifies CASSLAAAGSYGYTF.

The gene calls are TRBV1 and TRBJ2-3; the DNA was not compared with TRBD2, the D call given in the table. TRBV1 is a listed pseudogene. CDR3 size: 18 residues. In nucleotides, the CDR3 is TGCACCAGCAGAAGGCGAACTAGCGGGGGTGGGAGCACAGATACGCAGTATTTT. It specifies CTSRRRTSGGGSTDTQYF.

In regard to this clone: A read error may account for a junction end that differs from germline. This chain links TRBV7-2 with TRBJ2-5; D tentatively reads TRBD1 or TRBD2 (6 bases each). This CDR3 is built from 13 residues. Germline V gene lookup returns CDR1 SGHTA and CDR2 FQGNSA. The CDR3 reads CASRLEGGKTQYF. Written as DNA, the CDR3 is TGTGCCAGCAGATTAGAGGGGGGAAAGACCCAGTACTTC.

The chain is built from TRBV28 and TRBJ1-1, with D uncertain. CDR1 is MDHEN and CDR2 is SYDVKM in the germline V gene. V shed 8 bases and J shed 2 bases, with 15 bases lying between them. The CDR3 is 14 amino acids. This CDR3 reads CASLTINSNTEAFF. CDR3 DNA: TGTGCCAGCCTAACCATTAACAGTAACACTGAAGCTTTCTTT.

As for this clone: The same CDR3 arises from other DNA sequences in this sample as well. The chain couples TRBV28 to TRBJ1-2; 12 bases are shared with TRBD1. The CDR3 contains 14 residues. Losses at the gene ends were 2 bases for V and 8 bases for J; bases not matched to a gene: 3. Per the germline V gene, CDR1 is MDHEN and CDR2 is SYDVKM. Written as DNA, the CDR3 is TGTGCCAGCAGTTTAGGGACAGGGGGCGGCGGCTACACCTTC. Translation: CASSLGTGGGGYTF.

The V gene is TRBV9, the J gene TRBJ1-1, with 7 positions matching TRBD1. The CDR3 is 15 amino acids. V lost 4 bases and J lost 5; bases outside the gene matches: 11. Germline CDR1 reads SGDLS; CDR2 reads YYNGEE. DNA of the CDR3: TGTGCCAGCAGCTCAAATAGGGGGCTGGGGACTGAAGCTTTCTTT. It encodes CASSSNRGLGTEAFF.

V usage is TRBV27 and J usage is TRBJ2-7, with unresolved D. The V end was cut by 6 bases, the J end by 2 bases, with 11 bases between. The CDR3 covers 13 residues. The V gene's germline CDR1 is MNHEY and CDR2 SMNVEV (reference sequence). CDR3 nucleotide sequence: TGTGCCAGCAGACCCCGTCTCCCCTACGAGCAGTACTTC. This codes for CASRPRLPYEQYF.

J is TRBJ1-1 and V is TRBV5-1; D gene uncertain. This CDR3 is built from 14 residues. Germline-derived CDR1 and CDR2 are SGHRS and YFSETQ. Trimming took off 0 bases at V and 5 bases at J, with 11 bases between the two ends. The CDR3 coding sequence is TGCGCCAGCAGCTTGGACTCTCCTAGAACTGAAGCTTTCTTT. This encodes CASSLDSPRTEAFF.

There are a few counts of this clone. The genes are TRBV29-1 and TRBJ1-1, with D hard to call. This CDR3 has 14 amino acids. V lost 3 bases, J lost 4 bases, and 15 bases lay in between. Looked up from germline, CDR1 is SQVTM and CDR2 is ANQGSEA. The chain's CDR3 is CSVDGRGKGTEAFF. The DNA for the CDR3 is TGCAGCGTTGATGGGCGGGGAAAAGGCACTGAAGCTTTCTTT.

This rearrangement joins TRBV6-6 to TRBJ2-7, with a possible D match to TRBD2 (6 bases). The germline gives CDR1 MNHNY, CDR2 SVGAGI (reference sequence). Trimming stripped 7 bases from V and 4 bases from J, with 23 bases between. The CDR3 has 16 residues. CDR3 nucleotides: TGTGCCAGCACCCTCCTCCCCGGGACTGGGGGTTACGAGCAGTACTTC. Translation gives CASTLLPGTGGYEQYF.

The CDR3 nucleotides read TGCGCCAGCAGCTTACAGGGGACCCCCTACGAGCAGTACTTC. This translates into CASSLQGTPYEQYF. The rearrangement uses TRBV5-1 and TRBJ2-7; 7 bases align to TRBD1. The CDR3 length is 14 residues. V was pared by 2 bases and J by 2 bases, with 4 bases of the junction left unmatched. Germline CDR1 is SGHRS and CDR2 is YFSETQ.

The V and J genes are TRBV6-1 and TRBJ2-5; TRBD2 agrees at 11 bases. Germline V gene lookup returns CDR1 MNHNS and CDR2 SASEGT. CDR3 length equals 17 residues. Losses at the gene ends were 4 bases for V and 2 bases for J; bases not matched to a gene: 9. CDR3 in amino acids: CASSGDLLAGGQETQYF. The CDR3 DNA sequence: TGTGCCAGCAGTGGGGACCTTTTAGCGGGAGGGCAAGAGACCCAGTACTTC.

This chain's CDR3 is CASRIQGAGNQPQHF. CDR3 in DNA: TGTGCCAGTAGAATCCAGGGGGCAGGCAATCAGCCCCAGCATTTT. The chain is built from TRBV19 and TRBJ1-5, with 8 bases that match TRBD1. After removal of 6 bases from V and 2 bases from J, the junction contained 6 bases not matched to a gene. Germline assignment: CDR1 LNHDA and CDR2 SQIVND (reference sequence). The CDR3 consists of 15 residues.

The chain joins TRBV7-2 to TRBJ2-7; 9 bases align to TRBD1. Germline V gives CDR1 SGHTA, CDR2 FQGNSA. V trimming: 5 bases; J trimming: 0 bases; junction bases outside the gene matches: 8. The length of the CDR3 is 16 residues. CDR3 loop: CASSPWTGDISYEQYF. CDR3 DNA sequence: TGTGCCAGCAGCCCTTGGACAGGGGACATCTCCTACGAGCAGTACTTC.

The chain has TRBV6-5 and TRBJ2-2; no clear D gene. The germline CDR1 and CDR2 sequences are MNHEY and SVGAGI. The CDR3 sequence is 16 residues long. Trimming took 2 bases from V and 4 from J, leaving 14 bases between them. The CDR3 nucleotides are TGTGCCAGCAGTTACGTGGCCGCCGCTGGCACCGGGGAGCTGTTTTTT. Translation: CASSYVAAAGTGELFF.

The chain uses TRBV28 and TRBJ1-1, with 7 bases matching TRBD1. Germline loops: CDR1 MDHEN, CDR2 SYDVKM. Trimming cost V 2 bases and J 4 bases; bases outside gene matches: 7. The CDR3 runs 15 residues. The CDR3: CASSLKGPGGTEAFF. In DNA, the CDR3 is TGTGCCAGCAGTTTAAAGGGACCAGGGGGCACTGAAGCTTTCTTT.

About this clone: Distinct nucleotide sequences in the sample also encode this CDR3. V usage is TRBV9 and J usage is TRBJ2-2; no definite D call. Trimming stripped 0 bases from V and 2 bases from J, with 8 bases between. This CDR3 comprises 15 residues. Germline V gene sequence: CDR1 SGDLS, CDR2 YYNGEE. In DNA form, the CDR3 reads TGTGCCAGCAGCGTAGGAGGTTCAAACACCGGGGAGCTGTTTTTT. This codes for CASSVGGSNTGELFF.

The chain uses TRBV28 and TRBJ1-5; 10 bases match TRBD1. The CDR3 runs 18 residues. Looked up from germline, CDR1 is MDHEN and CDR2 is SYDVKM. V gave up 6 bases and J gave up 2 bases; unmatched junction bases: 13. CDR3 protein: CASRGDRGRVIGNQPQHF. The CDR3, as DNA: TGTGCCAGCAGAGGGGACAGGGGAAGGGTAATCGGCAATCAGCCCCAGCATTTT.